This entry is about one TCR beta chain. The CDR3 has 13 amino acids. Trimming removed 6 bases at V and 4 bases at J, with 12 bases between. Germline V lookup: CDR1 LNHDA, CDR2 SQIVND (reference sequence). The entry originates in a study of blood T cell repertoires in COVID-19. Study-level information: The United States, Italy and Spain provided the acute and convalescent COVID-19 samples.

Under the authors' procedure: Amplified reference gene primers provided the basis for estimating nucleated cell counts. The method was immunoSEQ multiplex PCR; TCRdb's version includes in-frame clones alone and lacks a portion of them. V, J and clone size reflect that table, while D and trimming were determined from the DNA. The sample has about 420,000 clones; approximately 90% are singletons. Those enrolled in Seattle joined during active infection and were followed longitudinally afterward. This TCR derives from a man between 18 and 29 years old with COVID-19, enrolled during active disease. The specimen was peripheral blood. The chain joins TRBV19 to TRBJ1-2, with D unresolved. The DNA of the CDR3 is TGTGCCAGTAGGCCGAGAGGGCTCTATGGCTACACCTTC. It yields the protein CASRPRGLYGYTF.